This T cell receptor beta chain was sequenced during a study of blood T cell repertoires in COVID-19. Study as a whole: Spain, Italy and the United States supplied samples that represented acute and convalescent COVID-19.

The data were produced by immunoSEQ multiplex PCR, yet TCRdb's version contains in-frame clones alone and is incomplete. The top ten hold about 6.8% of the sample, which has about 300,000 clones, approximately 92% seen once. The germline V gene encodes CDR1 SGHVS and CDR2 FNYEAQ. This CDR3 has 15 amino acids. Trimming removed 2 bases from V and 6 bases from J; junction bases left unmatched: 10. During active infection, Seattle patients enrolled and were then monitored through disease. The rearrangement uses TRBV7-6 and TRBJ2-7; 7 bases are a match to TRBD2. The sequenced sample was peripheral blood. The source of this sequence is a woman in her twenties or thirties with COVID-19, enrolled during active disease. This CDR3 is CASSLIEAGVGEQYF. Written as DNA, the CDR3 is TGTGCCAGCAGCTTAATCGAGGCGGGAGTTGGCGAGCAGTACTTC.